What follows describes a single T cell receptor (beta chain). The data were taken from a study of OX40 agonist ivuxolimab in advanced cancers. Sequenced by immunoSEQ multiplex PCR; TCRdb stores in-frame clones only, minus some. This table holds around 58,000 clones, around 88% found once. This CDR3 region has 14 residues. J lost 7 bases, V lost 3 bases, and 8 bases had no gene match. Germline V gives CDR1 MDHEN, CDR2 SYDVKM. The sample consisted of CD4+ or CD8+ T cells sorted from blood, taken in a trial of the OX40 agonist ivuxolimab. This TCR derives from an adult with an advanced solid tumor such as melanoma, head and neck, liver or kidney cancer. The rearrangement links TRBV28 to TRBJ1-2, with TRBD1 matching 7 bases. For the CDR3, the DNA is TGTGCCAGCAGTTTGGGAGGGGGCGCGTCTGGCTACACCTTC. Its translation: CASSLGGGASGYTF.